This is a list of T cell receptor beta chains from one sample in a study of T cells in Graves' hyperthyroidism and ophthalmopathy. TCRdb independently ran MiXCR on the multiplex PCR reads; one entry per CDR3 protein. The data contain approximately 300,000 distinct CDR3 sequences, more than 15% of them singletons. The sequenced sample was blood. The receptors were gathered from a woman aged 60 to 75 with Graves' ophthalmopathy. CDR3s include the opening cysteine and the closing phenylalanine or tryptophan. Each record gives: clone size, V gene, D gene, J gene, CDR3 DNA, CDR3 protein. D genes are given only for firm matches. Clone size appears in some rows only: once, few, many, or a class for an expanded clone.

>many|TRBV7-2|-|TRBJ2-7
TGTGCCAGCAGCTTTGGTAGCAGACTTGACGAGCAGTACTTC
CASSFGSRLDEQYF
>many|TRBV20-1|-|TRBJ2-7
TGCAGTGCCCTAGCAGGTGCTGGGCAGTACTTC
CSALAGAGQYF
>many|TRBV5-5|TRBD2|TRBJ2-7
TGTGCCAGCAGTCCGGGACTAGAGTACGAGCAGTACTTC
CASSPGLEYEQYF
>few|TRBV9|-|TRBJ2-7
TGTGCCAGCAGCCCCCGGAATACTATTTACGAGCAGTACTTC
CASSPRNTIYEQYF
>-|TRBV6-2/TRBV6-3|-|TRBJ1-2
TGTGCCAGCAGAAACACAGGACAGTCAGCTAACTATGGCTACACCTTC
CASRNTGQSANYGYTF
>-|TRBV7-2|TRBD2|TRBJ2-3
TGTGCCAGCAGCAGGGAGCGGGAGAGCCCAGATACGCAGTATTTT
CASSRERESPDTQYF
>many|TRBV7-2|-|TRBJ2-7
TGTGCCAGCAGCTTAACCCACCGGGACACACCCTCCGAGCAGTACTTC
CASSLTHRDTPSEQYF
>few|TRBV6-1|-|TRBJ2-4
TGTGCCAGCATGGAGGTGGGAGCCAAAAACATTCAGTACTTC
CASMEVGAKNIQYF
>few|TRBV4-3|-|TRBJ2-1
TGCGCCAGCAGCCAAGAAAAGACAGCCCGAGGGGAGCAGTTCTTC
CASSQEKTARGEQFF
>-|TRBV20-1|TRBD2|TRBJ2-5
TGCAGTGCTAGGGGGACTAGCGGCCGGACCTCGGGCCGTGAGACCCAGTACTTC
CSARGTSGRTSGRETQYF
>-|TRBV19|-|TRBJ2-1
TGTGCCAGTAATTTGGGAGGAGCCACCCCTCACAATGAGCAGTTCTTC
CASNLGGATPHNEQFF
>few|TRBV7-2|-|TRBJ2-2
TGTGCCAGCAGCGTCATTAGGGGGAGAGGCACCGGGGAGCTGTTTTTT
CASSVIRGRGTGELFF
>-|TRBV19|-|TRBJ2-7
TGTGCCAGTAAGTCGCGCCCGAGCTCCTACGAGCAGTACTTC
CASKSRPSSYEQYF
>many|TRBV6-1|-|TRBJ1-1
TGTGCCAGCAGTGTGGAGGTAGGGTCCACTGAAGCTTTCTTT
CASSVEVGSTEAFF
>-|TRBV27|TRBD2|TRBJ2-7
TGTGCCAGCAGTTCCCCGGGCGGGAGCTCCTACGAGCAGTACTTC
CASSSPGGSSYEQYF
>many|TRBV6-2/TRBV6-3|-|TRBJ1-1
TGTGCCAGCAGTTCTCCTGTCGGAGTCGTCACTGAAGCTTTCTTT
CASSSPVGVVTEAFF
>many|TRBV7-2|-|TRBJ2-1
TGTGCCAGCAGTTTGGACGGCCTCTCCTACAATGAGCAGTTCTTC
CASSLDGLSYNEQFF
>many|TRBV7-3|-|TRBJ2-5
TGTGCCAGCAGCCCCAGGGGTGCAGAGACCCAGTACTTC
CASSPRGAETQYF
>-|TRBV6-1|-|TRBJ2-7
TGTGCCAACAGTGATCACAGCCGACCTAACTACGAGCAGTACTTC
CANSDHSRPNYEQYF
>-|TRBV28|TRBD1|TRBJ1-1
TGTGCCGGCCGGGGCAGGGGGCAAAGCACTGAAGCTTTCTTT
CAGRGRGQSTEAFF
>many|TRBV24-1|TRBD1|TRBJ2-1
TGTGCCACCAGTGATTTACAGGGGGACTCCTACAATGAGCAGTTCTTC
CATSDLQGDSYNEQFF
>few|TRBV12-3/TRBV12-4|TRBD1|TRBJ2-1
TGTGCCAGCACCCGACAGGGGTTATACAATGAGCAGTTCTTC
CASTRQGLYNEQFF
>many|TRBV20-1|-|TRBJ2-3
TGCAGTGCTAGAACCCGGGTGGCAGATACGCAGTATTTT
CSARTRVADTQYF
>many|TRBV18|-|TRBJ1-2
TGTGCCAGCTCAACGCAGGGGAACTATGGCTACACCTTC
CASSTQGNYGYTF